This TCR beta chain was captured in a study of blood T cell repertoires in COVID-19 (dated by TCRdb to about 2020). For the study in its entirety: Collaborator samples came from the United States, Italy and Spain and covered acute and convalescent phases of COVID-19. A freely available public database, intended as a resource for researchers studying the immune response to SARS-CoV-2, is where the repertoires were released. The dataset comprised deeply sampled blood TCRbeta repertoires from subjects exposed to, actively infected with, or recovered from COVID-19. A de-identified subject ID, COVID-19 status, age in years and sex were almost always included in the sample metadata. Where available, HLA class I and class II types were taken from metadata supplied by the sample provider and were not determined by assay-based typing. The material from the prospective study consisted of cDNA or gDNA derived from T cells, B-cell-depleted T cells, or PBMCs. Samples came from the ongoing ImmuneRACE study (first 160 participants) plus 1,254 subjects from 6 global collaborators. Results the study describes overall, beyond this receptor: How much clinical and demographic metadata was included differed by source and by participant, and the metadata was provided uncurated.

Collaborating institutions collected whole blood in K2EDTA tubes following their own protocols. Collaborator samples were shipped for TCRbeta analysis as frozen whole blood, isolated PBMCs, or DNA extracted from either sample type. The immunoSEQ Assay, a bias-controlled multiplex PCR, was used to amplify TCRbeta CDR3 regions from genomic DNA. Per the original workflow: Nucleated cell counts per sample were estimated from amplification of reference gene primers within the assay. Sequence reads were collapsed and filtered to measure the absolute abundance of every unique TCRbeta CDR3 rearrangement. For each sample, productive Simpson clonality was calculated by taking the square root of Simpson's diversity index across productive rearrangements. This is the immuneACCESS table as TCRdb keeps it, with only in-frame sequences that have V and J called. A part of the clones is gone; compared with another copy, unresolved V genes explain less than half, and the rest is unexplained. V and J calls and clone size are those listed in that table; D and trimming were worked out from the DNA. Within this sample are a few hundred thousand clones, with approximately 84% of them counted one time only. More than 2% of the sample comes from the top ten.

Remarks on this clone: What this receptor recognizes is not known. Base-call qualities are not available, and no considerably larger clone is one nucleotide away.

This receptor was taken from a woman in her sixties with acute or convalescent COVID-19. The specimen was peripheral blood.

The DNA sequence follows: TGTGCCAGCAGCCAAGTTGGGGCCGCGGCTAGCGGTTACCAAGAGACCCAGTACTTC. The encoded protein is CASSQVGAAASGYQETQYF. The chain was built from TRBV4-2 and TRBJ2-5, and 7 bases in between align with TRBD2. The germline V gene gives CDR1 as LGHNA and CDR2 as YNFKEQ. Spanning cysteine to phenylalanine, the CDR3 consists of 19 amino acids. Here the CDR3 DNA is all that survives: 57 bases in frame from base 1. From V the trimming removes 1 base and from J it removes 0 bases, while the gene matches leave 14 bases of the junction unaccounted for.